The source of this TCR beta chain is a study of sequential checkpoint blockade in melanoma (dated by TCRdb to between 2017 and 2020). Looking at the study overall: Patients were assigned by 1:1 randomization to either first-line nivolumab followed by ipilimumab (arm A) or ipilimumab followed by nivolumab (arm B). Maintenance nivolumab came after both trial sequences. Overall study outcomes, separate from this receptor: The model for predicting response that combines TCR metrics with mutation burden needs to be validated in larger, independent patient cohorts.

Taken from cysteine to phenylalanine, the CDR3 has 20 residues. The entry retains the CDR3 DNA only, 60 bases that are in frame from base 1. In the germline V gene, CDR1 corresponds to ENHRY and CDR2 to SYGVKD. At the junction V is shortened by 7 bases and J by 0 bases; bases outside the gene matches: 22. With regard to this clone: Its antigen is currently not known. No qualities accompany the bases; no much larger clone lies one base away.

The immunoSEQ Assay was used to immunosequence TCRbeta CDR3 regions from genomic DNA. Genomic DNA was amplified by bias-controlled multiplex PCR before high-throughput sequencing. Regarding the original processing steps: To quantify the absolute abundance of each unique TCRbeta CDR3 region, the sequences were collapsed and filtered. Clonality was defined as 1 minus Pielou's evenness and was calculated using productive rearrangements only. A previously published method was used to identify clones with significantly greater frequencies in on-treatment samples than in baseline samples. Not all clones reach the TCRdb copy of this immuneACCESS table, which keeps in-frame sequences only. Checked studies attribute under half of the gap to unresolved V genes and leave the rest unexplained. The V and J calls and the clone size are those of that table, but D and trimming were determined from the DNA. The sample table shows 15,000 to 20,000 clones, and around 88% are seen once. Jointly, the top ten make up 30% to 45% of the sample.

What this sample's treatment or condition label stands for: randomized to nivolumab then ipilimumab (arm A) or the reverse (arm B). None of the patients in the trial had previously been given DNA-damaging chemotherapy. A FACS Aria II flow cytometer was used to sort live CD3+CD8+ cells that were negative for CD19 and CD56 from thawed PBMCs. Samples were obtained from patients with melanoma enrolled in CheckMate 064, a randomized, open-label phase II trial of sequential checkpoint blockade. Peripheral blood mononuclear cells were collected by leukapheresis, purified with Ficoll-Paque, and frozen in human serum with 10% DMSO. Purity of sorted blood CD3+CD8+ cells was verified at >95% immediately after sorting, followed by DNA extraction.

The sequences come from CD8+ T cells sorted from blood (inferred from file names), collected from a patient given nivolumab and ipilimumab in sequence. The receptor chain draws on TRBV10-3 and TRBJ1-1, with 8 bases matching TRBD1. This clonotype was obtained from a human donor with melanoma. The DNA is as follows: TGTGCCATCAATCCGAACAGGGGGGCGCGTTATCATAACATGAACACTGAAGCTTTCTTT. This is translated as CAINPNRGARYHNMNTEAFF.